The 3 T cell receptor beta chains given below trace back to one sample, sequenced in a study of blood T cell repertoires in COVID-19. Repertoires were generated with immunoSEQ multiplex PCR, while TCRdb's copy carries only in-frame clones and drops some. The repertoire includes 150,000 or so clones, approximately 83% of them detected once, and around 13% sits in the top ten. Sequencing was carried out using PBMCs or T cells enriched from blood (not recorded which). These receptors were collected from a woman in her sixties or seventies who had recovered from COVID-19.

The rearrangement links TRBV18 to TRBJ1-4, with TRBD1 matching 7 bases. This CDR3 contains 14 residues. Germline CDR1 is KGHSH and CDR2 is LQKENI. The junction had 8 bases not matched to a gene; V was cut back by 6 bases and J by 7 bases. The CDR3 sequence: CASSPTGSGEKLFF. CDR3 DNA: TGTGCCAGCTCGCCGACAGGGTCCGGTGAAAAACTGTTTTTT.

The chain joins TRBV5-4 to TRBJ1-2, with D possibly matching TRBD1 (6 bases). V lost 4 bases to trimming and J lost 6 bases, with 19 bases between them. In germline, CDR1 is SGHNT, CDR2 YYREEE (reference sequence). The length of the CDR3 is 15 residues. Here the CDR3 DNA reads TGTGCCAGCAGCCTATCGGTGTTAGGGGGACATGGCTACACCTTC. Encoded protein: CASSLSVLGGHGYTF.

The rearrangement links TRBV7-9 to TRBJ2-7, with D perhaps matching TRBD1 (6 bases). V dropped 4 bases and J dropped 3 bases, with 10 bases sitting between them. Germline values: CDR1 SEHNR, CDR2 FQNEAQ (reference sequence). The CDR3 consists of 13 residues. CDR3 in DNA: TGTGCCAGCAGCTCAAAACAGGGCTACGAGCAGTACTTC. This encodes CASSSKQGYEQYF. Together with reference TRBV7-9 and TRBJ2-7, the CDR3 gives the full variable domain: DTGVSQNPRHKITKRGQNVTFRCDPISEHNRLYWYRQTLGQGPEFLTYFQNEAQLEKSRLLSDRFSAERPKGSFSTLEIQRTEQGDSAMYLCASSSKQGYEQYFGPGTRLTVT.